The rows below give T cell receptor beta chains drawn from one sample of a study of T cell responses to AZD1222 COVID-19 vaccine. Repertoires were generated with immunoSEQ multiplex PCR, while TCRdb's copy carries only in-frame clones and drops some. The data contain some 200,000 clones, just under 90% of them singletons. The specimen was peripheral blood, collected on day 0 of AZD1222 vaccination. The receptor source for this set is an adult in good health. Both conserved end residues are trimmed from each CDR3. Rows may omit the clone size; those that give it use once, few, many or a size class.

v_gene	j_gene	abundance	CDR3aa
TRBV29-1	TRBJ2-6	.	SVGVASSGANVLT
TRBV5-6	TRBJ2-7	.	ASSLPGQTTYEQY
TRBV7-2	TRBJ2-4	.	ASSFRGRSAKNIQY
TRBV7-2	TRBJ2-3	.	ASSLGLAEKDTQY
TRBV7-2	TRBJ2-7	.	ASSLQPQGPYEQY
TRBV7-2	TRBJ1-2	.	ASSLDGQYGYT
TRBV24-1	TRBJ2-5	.	ATSGPGTFRQETQY
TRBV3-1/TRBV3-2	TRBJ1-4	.	ASSLKGGTLLNEKLF
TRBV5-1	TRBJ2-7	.	ASSPGWGPRD
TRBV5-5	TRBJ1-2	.	ASSLVGAGKSEGYT
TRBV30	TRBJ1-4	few	ATWWYEKLF
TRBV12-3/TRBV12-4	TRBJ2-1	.	ASRAGANEQF
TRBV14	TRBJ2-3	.	ASSQGGQGPDTQY
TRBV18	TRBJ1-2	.	ASSPSGGGNYGYT
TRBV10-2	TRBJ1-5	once	ASSDGDGNQPQH
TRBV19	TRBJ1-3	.	ASSMGMANGNTIY
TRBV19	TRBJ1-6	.	ASRPPGRARSNSPLH
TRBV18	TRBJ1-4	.	ASSPGRGGYEKLF
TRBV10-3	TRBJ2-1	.	AISETLAGGSSYNEQF
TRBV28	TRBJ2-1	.	ASSSRLNNEQF
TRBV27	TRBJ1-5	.	ASRAMGRLYSNQPQH
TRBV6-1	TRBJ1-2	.	ASSLAGGGNYGYT
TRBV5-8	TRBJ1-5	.	ASSFHPNFGNNQPQH
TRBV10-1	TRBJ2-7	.	ASSDPASGGFYEQY
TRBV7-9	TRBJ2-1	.	ASSLPGTSGRPAHEQF
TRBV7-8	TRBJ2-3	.	ASSPQRTQY
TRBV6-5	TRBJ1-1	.	ASRDQDRVNTEAF
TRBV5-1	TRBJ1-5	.	ASSLEPDSNQPQH
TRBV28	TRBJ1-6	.	ASGGNSPLH
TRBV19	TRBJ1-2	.	ASSRDPDVSYGYT
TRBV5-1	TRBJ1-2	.	ASSSGSGYGYT
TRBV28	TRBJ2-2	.	ASSLTLGGASGELF
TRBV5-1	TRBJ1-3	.	ASSLGDSGNTIY
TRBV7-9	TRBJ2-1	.	ASSLMGQGSGSEQF
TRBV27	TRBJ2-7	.	ASSYMAGGGHEQY
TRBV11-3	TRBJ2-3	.	ASSLGGAGGSFADTQY
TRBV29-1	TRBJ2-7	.	SVEGTGFPGYEQY
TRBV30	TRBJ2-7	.	AWSEPGLPPYEQY
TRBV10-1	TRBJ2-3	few	AILDPGAIDTQY
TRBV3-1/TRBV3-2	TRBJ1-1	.	ASGRVNTEAF
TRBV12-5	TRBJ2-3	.	ASGLDFAGADTQY
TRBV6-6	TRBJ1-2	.	ASSSRQDYGYT
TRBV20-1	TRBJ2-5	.	SASGLAGREKTQY
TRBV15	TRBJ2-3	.	ATGASSRDTQY
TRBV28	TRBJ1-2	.	ASSSPPTTGPRGYT
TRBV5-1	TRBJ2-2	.	ASSPGSQAGELF
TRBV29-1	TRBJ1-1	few	SVVTGGTEAF
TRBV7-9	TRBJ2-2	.	ASSSSGRRTGELF
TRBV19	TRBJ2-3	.	ASSIERGVTDTQY
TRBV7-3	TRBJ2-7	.	ASSPLAGGGAHEQY
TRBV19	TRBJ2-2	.	ASSSQGFTGELF
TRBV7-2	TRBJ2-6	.	ASSLMGLASGANVLT
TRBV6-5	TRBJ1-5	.	ASRRTLEQPQH
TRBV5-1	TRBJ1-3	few	ASSLEGHSGNTIY
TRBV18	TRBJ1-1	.	ASSPLQNTEAF
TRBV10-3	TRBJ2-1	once	ATQDGSEQF